This TCR beta chain came from a study of human T cells and chemical hapten exposure. Trimming took off 1 base at V and 2 bases at J, with 17 bases between the two ends. CDR3 length: 17 residues. CDR1 and CDR2 from the germline V gene are SGHNT and YYREEE (reference sequence). This clonotype was seen ten or more times. Time point here: patch test 2, 6 weeks after DPC sensitization. The treatment: therapeutic diphenylcyclopropenone sensitization with weekly scalp DPC. Each CDR3 protein is one row after TCRdb ran MiXCR on the RACE reads. The table has about 70,000 distinct CDR3 sequences, 8.5% seen once. Sequencing used whole blood, obtained in connection with sensitization to the hapten diphenylcyclopropenone (DPC). The receptor comes from a woman between 45 and 65 years old with alopecia areata. Some clones in this sample may be carry-over from other donors' samples. The rearrangement joins TRBV5-4 to TRBJ2-3; D might be TRBD1 (6 bases). The CDR3 here is CASSLKRDNFYTDTQYF. The CDR3 bases are TGTGCCAGCAGCTTGAAAAGGGACAACTTTTACACAGATACGCAGTATTTT.